The 32 T cell receptor beta chains in this list originate from one sample, sequenced in a study of T-cell reconstitution after alpha-beta-depleted transplantation in children (dated by TCRdb to 2016 to 2017). According to the study, the label for this sample's treatment or condition signals: allogeneic hematopoietic cell transplantation with graft depleted of TCRalphabeta T cells and CD19 B cells. The library was prepared using PCR. The sequencer listed for this sample is Illumina HiSeq 2500. Molecular barcoding was employed in the preparation of TCR libraries, with unique molecular identifiers being used to normalize TCRbeta repertoire quantification. TCRdb trimmed public reads at Q25 via fastp, called clones via MiXCR and kept in-frame beta chains. Rows are combined by CDR3 protein, so each entry shows the most common genes and DNA. The sample records a few hundred thousand distinct CDR3 sequences, 15% to 20% of which are singletons. The leading ten clones occupy 25% to 30% of the sample.

This specimen was PBMCs, mostly from graft donor cells, taken 360 days after TCRalphabeta/CD19-depleted stem cell transplant. All receptors come from a boy in the first two years of life who had a stem cell transplant for Wiskott-Aldrich syndrome, so the T cells may come from the graft donor.

The V gene is TRBV10-3, the J gene TRBJ2-7, with D uncertain. Per the germline V gene, CDR1 is ENHRY and CDR2 is SYGVKD. Between the trimmed V and J ends, which lost 2 bases and 0 bases, there was a span of 17 bases. There are 17 residues in the CDR3. The CDR3 DNA is TGTGCCATCAGTGAGCCCAGACCTAGGAGCCTCTCCTACGAGCAGTACTTC. This encodes CAISEPRPRSLSYEQYF.

This clonotype has only a few counts. The chain is built from TRBV6-1 and TRBJ2-7; 7 bases match TRBD1. The CDR3 runs to 14 residues. Germline V gene data show CDR1 as MNHNS and CDR2 as SASEGT. Unmatched junction bases numbered 5, after V lost 4 bases and J lost 2 bases. This chain's CDR3 is CASSGDRAAYEQYF. The CDR3, as DNA: TGTGCCAGCAGTGGCGACAGGGCCGCCTACGAGCAGTACTTC.

This clonotype showed up just a few times. The junction departs from the called germline gene at one end, perhaps through a read error. The chain joins TRBV29-1 to TRBJ2-1, with 13 nucleotides matching TRBD2. The germline gives CDR1 SQVTM, CDR2 ANQGSEA. This CDR3 has 13 residues. The CDR3 coding sequence is TGCAGCGTGGCCGGGACTAGCGGGATCGGAGAGATCTTC. It translates to CSVAGTSGIGEIF.

In its sample, this clonotype was seen a few times. The chain couples TRBV3-1 to TRBJ2-2, with D perhaps being TRBD1 or TRBD2 (5 bases each). CDR3 length: 14 amino acids. Per germline, CDR1 LGHDT and CDR2 YNNKEL (reference sequence). Trimming cost V 5 bases and J 1 base, with 8 bases left between them. The CDR3 spells CASSWDLNTGELFF. The CDR3 DNA sequence: TGTGCCAGCAGCTGGGACCTGAACACCGGGGAGCTGTTTTTT.

The V and J genes are TRBV30 and TRBJ2-2; the D is unclear. The CDR3 runs to 12 residues. V gave up 4 bases and J gave up 7 bases, with 10 bases separating them. The V gene's germline CDR1 is GTSNPN and CDR2 SVGIG (reference sequence). This CDR3 reads CAWKKFSGELFF. The CDR3 DNA sequence: TGTGCCTGGAAAAAATTTAGCGGGGAGCTGTTTTTT.

This clonotype was found a few times. The V gene is TRBV3-1, the J gene TRBJ2-3, with 8 bases aligning to TRBD2. The CDR3 runs 17 residues. V shed 1 base, J shed 2 bases, and the junction held 8 bases outside the gene matches. Germline V lookup: CDR1 LGHDT, CDR2 YNNKEL (reference sequence). The CDR3 sequence is CASSQVSWRGVTDTQYF. The DNA for the CDR3 is TGTGCCAGCAGCCAAGTCTCTTGGCGGGGGGTCACAGATACGCAGTATTTT.

This clonotype was seen a handful of times. The chain combines TRBV10-3 with TRBJ2-2, with D unclear. Trimming pared 0 bases from V and 5 bases from J, leaving 10 bases between. CDR3 size: 15 residues. CDR1 is ENHRY, CDR2 SYGVKD, per germline. This CDR3 reads CAISESIQVTGELFF. DNA of the CDR3: TGTGCCATCAGTGAGTCGATCCAAGTTACCGGGGAGCTGTTTTTT.

CDR3 in DNA: TGTGCCAGCAGCTTAGGTCAGAGCGCGAACACCGGGGAGCTGTTTTTT. Its translation is CASSLGQSANTGELFF. V gene TRBV7-9 combines with J gene TRBJ2-2, with no clear D. CDR1 is SEHNR, CDR2 FQNEAQ, per germline (reference sequence). The V and J ends lost 1 base and 0 bases respectively, with 9 bases between them. CDR3 length: 16 residues.

This clonotype was counted a few times. The chain couples TRBV7-6 to TRBJ2-7, with 8 nucleotides matching TRBD2. The V gene end was trimmed by 1 base and the J gene end by 2 bases; junction bases not matched to a gene: 4. This CDR3 is built from 15 residues. CDR1 and CDR2 from the germline V gene are SGHVS and FNYEAQ. CDR3 protein: CASSLGGGLAYEQYF. The CDR3 DNA reads TGTGCCAGCAGCTTAGGGGGGGGACTAGCCTACGAGCAGTACTTC. The variable domain in full, completed from reference TRBV7-6 and TRBJ2-7, reads GAGVSQSPRYKVTKRGQDVALRCDPISGHVSLYWYRQALGQGPEFLTYFNYEAQQDKSGLPNDRFSAERPEGSISTLTIQRTEQRDSAMYRCASSLGGGLAYEQYFGPGTRLTVT.

This clonotype turned up a few times. The chain carries TRBV5-1 and TRBJ2-1, with D possibly matching TRBD1 (6 bases). CDR1 SGHRS and CDR2 YFSETQ come from the germline V gene. Deletions cut 5 bases from V and 4 bases from J, with 10 bases between. The length of the CDR3 is 13 residues. CDR3 bases: TGCGCCAGCAGGGGGACACGGTACAATGAGCAGTTCTTC. Its protein product is CASRGTRYNEQFF.

The gene calls are TRBV24-1 and TRBJ2-1; TRBD2 might be the D (6 bases). Trimming took 1 base from V and 6 from J, leaving 18 bases between them. CDR1 and CDR2 (germline): KGHDR, SFDVKD. This CDR3 region has 17 residues. The CDR3 spells CATSDFRGSGGSNEQFF. The CDR3, as DNA: TGTGCCACCAGTGATTTTAGAGGTAGCGGAGGTAGCAATGAGCAGTTCTTC.

This clonotype was counted many times. A read error may produce the germline difference seen at one junction end. V usage is TRBV6-2 or TRBV6-3 and J usage is TRBJ2-1, with 8 bases lining up with TRBD2. This CDR3 has 11 residues. CDR1 is MNHEY, CDR2 SVGEGT, per germline. CDR3 coding DNA: TGTGCCAGCAGTTACTCCGGGAGGGCCGTCTTC. Amino acid sequence: CASSYSGRAVF.

V and J are TRBV4-1 and TRBJ2-2, with 8 positions matching TRBD1. The CDR3 loop spans 15 amino acids. Germline values: CDR1 MGHRA, CDR2 YSYEKL. V trimming: 4 bases; J trimming: 7 bases; junction bases outside the gene matches: 8. CDR3 loop: CASSRDRLKGGELFF. CDR3 bases: TGCGCCAGCAGCCGGGACAGGTTGAAGGGCGGGGAGCTGTTTTTT.

The sample holds a few counts of this clonotype. This chain uses TRBV12-3 or TRBV12-4 with TRBJ2-1; D possibly corresponds to TRBD1 (5 bases). The CDR3 is made up of 13 amino acids. V lost 8 bases and J 10 bases, leaving 18 bases between the germline ends. CDR3 in DNA: TGTGCCAGCGGGTACAGGAGTATTGGGGAGCAGTTCTTC. This sequence encodes CASGYRSIGEQFF.

The chain employs TRBV5-1 and TRBJ2-2; 7 bases fit TRBD1. Germline CDR1 and CDR2: SGHRS and YFSETQ. CDR3 length: 19 amino acids. Unmatched junction bases numbered 14, after V lost 1 base and J lost 2 bases. The CDR3 region has the DNA TGCGCCAGCAGCTTGAGCCCCATCACCGGGACAGCAAACACCGGGGAGCTGTTTTTT. Translated: CASSLSPITGTANTGELFF.

The chain couples TRBV5-1 to TRBJ2-2; D is unresolved. CDR1 is SGHRS, CDR2 YFSETQ, per germline. Trimming shortened V by 4 bases and J by 0 bases, and 10 bases separated the two germline ends. The CDR3 runs to 15 residues. The CDR3 region has the DNA TGCGCCAGCAGCCGGCGCCCTTCGAACACCGGGGAGCTGTTTTTT. Protein product: CASSRRPSNTGELFF.

The chain employs TRBV20-1 and TRBJ2-7, with 11 positions matching TRBD2. After removal of 6 bases from V and 2 bases from J, the junction contained 9 bases not matched to a gene. This CDR3 comprises 15 residues. CDR1 and CDR2 (germline): DFQATT, SNEGSKA (reference sequence). The DNA of the CDR3 is TGCAGTGCGATAGCGGGAGGGCCGGGGACCTACGAGCAGTACTTC. The encoded protein is CSAIAGGPGTYEQYF.

V usage is TRBV24-1 and J usage is TRBJ2-1, with 8 positions matching TRBD2. V shed 5 bases, J shed 2 bases, and the junction held 4 bases outside the gene matches. The CDR3 consists of 15 residues. Germline CDR1 is KGHDR and CDR2 is SFDVKD. The CDR3 reads CATSVAGKAYNEQFF. The DNA of the CDR3 is TGTGCCACCAGTGTAGCGGGAAAGGCCTACAATGAGCAGTTCTTC.

The chain joins TRBV7-2 to TRBJ2-2; D is unresolved. In germline, CDR1 is SGHTA, CDR2 FQGNSA. CDR3 length equals 14 residues. Trimming pared 5 bases from V and 6 bases from J, leaving 13 bases between. This CDR3 is CASSLRRPAGELFF. CDR3 nucleotide sequence: TGTGCCAGCAGCCTACGTAGGCCCGCCGGGGAGCTGTTTTTT.

This clonotype was counted between two and nine times. The chain uses TRBV3-1 and TRBJ2-7, with 7 bases identical to TRBD1. Germline CDR1 LGHDT, CDR2 YNNKEL (reference sequence). The trim removed 4 bases at V and 3 bases at J, leaving 6 bases unmatched. The CDR3 loop spans 14 amino acids. The CDR3 DNA reads TGTGCCAGCAGCCCGGACAGGTTTAACTACGAGCAGTACTTC. Its protein is CASSPDRFNYEQYF.

This clonotype was counted between two and nine times. V usage is TRBV5-1 and J usage is TRBJ2-7; maybe TRBD2 (6 bases). This CDR3 is 14 amino acids long. Germline CDR1 reads SGHRS; CDR2 reads YFSETQ. V was shortened by 0 bases and J by 0 bases, with 7 bases between the two germline ends. For the CDR3, the DNA is TGCGCCAGCAGCTTGGCGGACTACTCCTACGAGCAGTACTTC. It encodes CASSLADYSYEQYF.

The V and J genes are TRBV29-1 and TRBJ2-7; 12 bases agree with TRBD2. CDR1 SQVTM and CDR2 ANQGSEA come from the germline V gene. V trimming: 4 bases; J trimming: 7 bases; junction bases outside the gene matches: 5. The CDR3 is 13 residues long. CDR3 protein: CSVVPSGRVEQYF. As DNA, the CDR3 is TGCAGCGTTGTGCCTAGCGGGAGGGTAGAGCAGTACTTC.

The DNA of the CDR3 is TGTGCCAGCAGCTTCGTCCGACCCACCCCGCGGGATACGCAGTATTTT. Protein sequence: CASSFVRPTPRDTQYF. The chain is built from TRBV7-9 and TRBJ2-3; D gene unclear. Germline lookup yields CDR1 SEHNR and CDR2 FQNEAQ (reference sequence). V was cut by 3 bases and J by 6 bases, with 19 bases left in between. The CDR3 length is 16 residues.

This clonotype was picked up a small number of times. The chain recombines TRBV7-9 with TRBJ1-1; TRBD1 matches 7 bases. CDR1 is SEHNR and CDR2 is FQNEAQ in the germline V gene (reference sequence). Trimming took 5 bases from V and 4 from J; bases not matched to a gene: 7. The CDR3 sequence is 14 residues long. The CDR3, as DNA: TGTGCCAGCAGCCCACGGGACAGCCTCACTGAAGCTTTCTTT. The encoded protein is CASSPRDSLTEAFF.

This clonotype was detected only a few times. The chain has TRBV11-2 and TRBJ1-2, with TRBD1 matching 8 bases. Trimming took 1 base from V and 4 from J; bases not matched to a gene: 5. The CDR3 consists of 15 residues. CDR1 and CDR2 (germline): SGHAT, FQNNGV. CDR3 bases: TGTGCCAGCAGCTTAGTGACAGGGGAGGCCTATGGCTACACCTTC. As protein: CASSLVTGEAYGYTF.

Many counts were recorded for this clonotype. The genes are TRBV4-3 and TRBJ2-1, with 7 bases lining up with TRBD1. Trimming cost V 0 bases and J 4 bases; bases outside gene matches: 9. CDR3 size: 17 residues. Germline V lookup: CDR1 LGHNA, CDR2 YSLEER. CDR3 in amino acids: CASSQDHRGPWYNEQFF. As DNA, the CDR3 is TGCGCCAGCAGCCAAGACCACAGGGGTCCCTGGTACAATGAGCAGTTCTTC.

This clonotype has just a few counts. The chain joins TRBV9 to TRBJ2-1; D is undetermined. CDR1 and CDR2 from the germline V gene are SGDLS and YYNGEE. CDR3 size: 13 residues. Trimming left V 0 bases short and J 6 bases short, with 7 bases between. In DNA form, the CDR3 reads TGTGCCAGCAGCGTAGGGCACTTCAATGAGCAGTTCTTC. Translation: CASSVGHFNEQFF.

The chain recombines TRBV3-1 with TRBJ2-5; D possibly corresponds to TRBD2 (5 bases). This CDR3 is 17 amino acids long. Trimming stripped 0 bases from V and 5 bases from J, with 19 bases between. CDR1 and CDR2 (germline): LGHDT, YNNKEL (reference sequence). The CDR3 protein is CASSQDKAGPPWETQYF. The CDR3 DNA is TGTGCCAGCAGCCAAGATAAGGCGGGCCCTCCTTGGGAGACCCAGTACTTC.

This rearrangement joins TRBV7-8 to TRBJ2-5, with TRBD2 matching over 7 bases. Germline assignment: CDR1 SGHVS and CDR2 FQNEAQ. With 5 bases clipped from V and 5 bases from J, the junction kept 17 bases outside the gene matches. There are 17 residues in the CDR3. The CDR3 DNA sequence: TGTGCCAGCAGCGTAGGGAGGGGACTCACCATAAGGGAGACCCAGTACTTC. Translation gives CASSVGRGLTIRETQYF.

V usage is TRBV24-1 and J usage is TRBJ2-6, with D perhaps matching TRBD1 (6 bases). V lost 5 bases, J lost 4 bases, and 17 bases lay in between. The CDR3 has 17 residues. Germline CDR1 is KGHDR and CDR2 is SFDVKD. CDR3 amino acids: CATSAVTGNLGANVLTF. In DNA, the CDR3 is TGTGCCACCAGTGCGGTCACAGGGAATCTAGGGGCCAACGTCCTGACTTTC.

This clonotype was recorded a few times. The gene calls are TRBV7-9 and TRBJ2-2; tentatively, D is TRBD2 (6 bases). Germline V gives CDR1 SEHNR, CDR2 FQNEAQ (reference sequence). The CDR3 extends over 12 amino acids. V lost 5 bases, J lost 7 bases, and 8 bases lay in between. CDR3 DNA sequence: TGTGCCAGCAGCCGCGGGGACGGGGAGCTGTTTTTT. Its translation: CASSRGDGELFF.

This clonotype showed up just a few times. This rearrangement joins TRBV11-2 to TRBJ2-1; 11 positions agree with TRBD2. V gave up 5 bases and J gave up 7 bases; unmatched junction bases: 10. Germline CDR1 SGHAT, CDR2 FQNNGV. This CDR3 is 16 amino acids long. The CDR3 is CASSRPSGGFGNEQFF. The CDR3 DNA sequence: TGTGCCAGCAGCCGCCCTAGCGGGGGGTTTGGGAATGAGCAGTTCTTC.